The next 26 T cell receptor beta chains were all read from a single sample in a study of blood T cells in healthy people across ages. With a J-beta primer mix and a sample-barcoded 5' primer, a second PCR ran 7 to 11 cycles. One entry per CDR3 protein, called by TCRdb with MiXCR from the 5' RACE reads. The sample records 700,000 to 900,000 distinct CDR3 sequences, approximately 55% being singletons. The sequenced sample was blood. The source of these receptors is a man older than 75 in good health.

The chain uses TRBV30 and TRBJ2-5, with 9 bases matching TRBD1. The J call may be in error: the DNA end matches TRBJ2-7 better. Germline lookup yields CDR1 GTSNPN and CDR2 SVGIG (reference sequence). The CDR3 spans 15 residues. In nucleotides, the CDR3 is TGTGCCTGGAGTTCCCCCACAGGGGGCTTGTACGAGCAGTACTTC. It codes for CAWSSPTGGLYEQYF.

This clonotype turned up a few times. This chain connects TRBV5-1 to TRBJ1-6; D is perhaps TRBD1 (5 bases). The CDR3 totals 14 residues. V gave up 4 bases and J gave up 8 bases, with 13 bases separating them. Germline V CDR1 and CDR2: SGHRS, YFSETQ. The CDR3: CASSTGDGDSPLHF. Here the CDR3 DNA reads TGCGCCAGCAGCACGGGGGATGGAGATTCACCCCTCCACTTT.

The gene calls are TRBV4-1 and TRBJ1-1, with D unresolved. This CDR3 comprises 13 residues. From germline, CDR1 is MGHRA and CDR2 YSYEKL. The V and J ends lost 1 base and 3 bases respectively, with 6 bases between them. CDR3 loop: CASSQGLHTEAFF. In DNA form, the CDR3 reads TGCGCCAGCAGCCAAGGACTTCACACTGAAGCTTTCTTT.

The chain carries TRBV28 and TRBJ1-2; a weak D match, TRBD1 (5 bases). V was clipped by 8 bases and J by 2 bases, with 15 bases between them. The CDR3 runs 14 residues. CDR1 is MDHEN and CDR2 is SYDVKM in the germline V gene. The CDR3 protein is CASAHGGLNYGYTF. In DNA, the CDR3 is TGTGCCAGCGCCCATGGGGGGTTGAACTATGGCTACACCTTC.

The CDR3 region has the DNA TGTGCCAGTAGTTCCCCTGACAGGGTGTCTCCTTCCTCCTCCTACGAGCAGTACTTC. This sequence encodes CASSSPDRVSPSSSYEQYF. This rearrangement joins TRBV19 to TRBJ2-5; 7 bases align to TRBD1. Gene TRBJ2-7 matches the end of the DNA better, so the J call may be wrong. The CDR3 runs 19 residues. From germline, CDR1 is LNHDA and CDR2 SQIVND (reference sequence).

The chain carries TRBV7-4 and TRBJ2-7; unclear D gene. Germline CDR1 reads SGHVT; CDR2 reads SQSDAQ. The CDR3 contains 15 residues. Trimming removed 5 bases at V and 3 bases at J, with 17 bases between. The CDR3 DNA reads TGTGCCAGCAGCAAAGGACCGTGGGTCAGCTACGAGCAGTACTTC. Translated: CASSKGPWVSYEQYF.

This clonotype appeared a few times. This chain's CDR3 is CAISESSGNYGYTF. The CDR3 DNA reads as TGTGCCATCAGTGAGTCGTCAGGGAACTATGGCTACACCTTC. The chain couples TRBV10-3 to TRBJ1-2, with D maybe TRBD1 (5 bases). The germline V gene encodes CDR1 ENHRY and CDR2 SYGVKD. Trimming stripped 0 bases from V and 2 bases from J, with 7 bases between. This CDR3 has 14 amino acids.

This chain uses TRBV7-9 with TRBJ2-5; D is perhaps TRBD1 (6 bases). CDR1 is SEHNR and CDR2 is FQNEAQ in the germline V gene (reference sequence). V lost 5 bases to trimming and J lost 11 bases, with 21 bases between them. The CDR3 is 14 residues long. CDR3 protein: CASSPGQGSGQQYF. CDR3 bases: TGTGCCAGCAGCCCGGGACAAGGGAGTGGGCAGCAGTACTTC.

In this sample, this clonotype turned up once. V and J are TRBV20-1 and TRBJ2-1, with 7 bases fitting TRBD2. CDR3 length: 18 amino acids. J lost 9 bases, V lost 0 bases, and 20 bases had no gene match. Germline CDR1 DFQATT, CDR2 SNEGSKA (reference sequence). The CDR3: CSARDEVGGSFGRGEQFF. Here the CDR3 DNA reads TGCAGTGCTAGAGATGAAGTTGGCGGGAGTTTTGGTCGCGGTGAGCAGTTCTTC.

In regard to this clonotype: At one boundary the junction diverges from the germline segment, which might be a read error. This chain uses TRBV7-3 with TRBJ2-5; tentatively, D is TRBD1 (5 bases). The CDR3 runs 15 residues. Germline V gene lookup returns CDR1 SGHTA and CDR2 FQGTGA. CDR3 DNA sequence: TGTACCAGCAGCCTGACAGAGAAATATAAAGAGACCCAGTACTTC. It translates to CTSSLTEKYKETQYF.

CDR3 region: CSASRGPNTEAFF. The CDR3, as DNA: TGCAGTGCTAGCAGAGGCCCTAACACTGAAGCTTTCTTT. The chain joins TRBV20-1 to TRBJ1-1, with D hard to call. Trimming cost V 3 bases and J 2 bases, with 10 bases left between them. The length of the CDR3 is 13 residues. Looked up from germline, CDR1 is DFQATT and CDR2 is SNEGSKA (reference sequence).

The V and J genes are TRBV13 and TRBJ1-4; no clear D gene. In germline, CDR1 is PRHDT, CDR2 FYEKMQ (reference sequence). Trimming left V 5 bases short and J 4 bases short, with 11 bases between. The CDR3 is 14 residues long. CDR3 DNA: TGTGCCAGCAGCCCAGGAGGGCTTAATGAAAAACTGTTTTTT. Translating gives CASSPGGLNEKLFF. The full variable domain, completed using reference TRBV13 and TRBJ1-4, is AAGVIQSPRHLIKEKRETATLKCYPIPRHDTVYWYQQGPGQDPQFLISFYEKMQSDKGSIPDRFSAQQFSDYHSELNMSSLELGDSALYFCASSPGGLNEKLFFGSGTQLSVL.

V is TRBV7-8 and J is TRBJ2-1, with a possible D match to TRBD1 (5 bases). Germline CDR1 and CDR2: SGHVS and FQNEAQ. This CDR3 is 15 amino acids long. Trimming shortened V by 6 bases and J by 6 bases, and 18 bases separated the two germline ends. The CDR3 DNA reads TGTGCCAGCAGGATATCGCTCCAACAGGTCAATGAGCAGTTCTTC. Its translation is CASRISLQQVNEQFF.

The chain combines TRBV14 with TRBJ1-2; 8 bases are shared with TRBD1. V shed 2 bases and J 3 bases; nucleotides not matched to a gene: 5. Germline values: CDR1 SGHDN, CDR2 FVKESK. This CDR3 region has 15 residues. The DNA for the CDR3 is TGTGCCAGCAGCCAATGGACAGGGTCCCACTATGGCTACACCTTC. It specifies CASSQWTGSHYGYTF.

This clonotype was detected only a few times. The CDR3 coding sequence is TGTGCCAGCAGCTTGGCCTTGGGAAAACTGTTTTTT. Residues: CASSLALGKLFF. This chain uses TRBV5-6 with TRBJ1-4; D not certain. The V and J ends lost 0 bases and 10 bases respectively, with 7 bases between them. The CDR3 totals 12 residues. Germline values: CDR1 SGHDT, CDR2 YYEEEE.

This clonotype was recorded a few times. J is TRBJ2-3 and V is TRBV29-1; the match to TRBD2 covers 7 bases. The trim removed 6 bases at V and 4 bases at J, leaving 16 bases unmatched. Germline V gene lookup returns CDR1 SQVTM and CDR2 ANQGSEA. The CDR3 extends over 16 amino acids. The CDR3 nucleotides are TGCAGCGTGGCGGGGGTAGTGTATGGGGGATCAGATACGCAGTATTTT. The encoded protein is CSVAGVVYGGSDTQYF.

This sequence joins TRBV27 and TRBJ2-3, with 9 positions matching TRBD2. V was pared by 0 bases and J by 14 bases, with 12 bases of the junction left unmatched. The CDR3 sequence is 15 residues long. Per germline, CDR1 MNHEY and CDR2 SMNVEV (reference sequence). CDR3 DNA sequence: TGTGCCAGCAGTTTATCGGGCGGGACTAGCAGATACGCGTATTTT. The encoded protein is CASSLSGGTSRYAYF.

The rearrangement joins TRBV18 to TRBJ2-1; D possibly corresponds to TRBD2 (6 bases). Germline V CDR1 and CDR2: KGHSH, LQKENI. This CDR3 comprises 15 residues. Trimming shortened V by 2 bases and J by 7 bases, and 15 bases separated the two germline ends. The CDR3 loop reads CASSPNPTAGNEQFF. The DNA for the CDR3 is TGTGCCAGCTCACCAAATCCGACAGCGGGTAATGAGCAGTTCTTC.

This clonotype has just a few counts. V and J are TRBV24-1 and TRBJ2-1; D could derive from TRBD1 or TRBD2 (5 bases each). Germline-derived CDR1 and CDR2 are KGHDR and SFDVKD. V was cut by 9 bases and J by 2 bases, with 10 bases left in between. The CDR3 is 13 residues long. The CDR3 spells CATQQGAYNEQFF. DNA of the CDR3: TGTGCCACCCAGCAGGGAGCCTACAATGAGCAGTTCTTC.

Comments on this clonotype: One junction end does not reproduce the germline sequence, and a read error may be involved. The chain links TRBV6-1 to TRBJ2-1, with TRBD2 identical over 7 bases. Germline lookup yields CDR1 MNHNS and CDR2 SASEGT. The CDR3 extends over 15 amino acids. CDR3 protein: CAGSARGGRASEQFF. The CDR3 nucleotides read TGTGCCGGCAGTGCCCGGGGCGGGAGAGCGAGTGAGCAGTTCTTC.

The rearrangement links TRBV24-1 to TRBJ2-2; TRBD2 is a possible D gene (5 bases). V lost 9 bases, J lost 6 bases, and 19 bases lay in between. This CDR3 has 15 residues. Germline loops: CDR1 KGHDR, CDR2 SFDVKD. The CDR3 DNA reads as TGTGCCACCGGTGTGTACGGAGCCGGGGCCGGGGAGCTGTTTTTT. Protein: CATGVYGAGAGELFF.

The chain uses TRBV5-1 and TRBJ2-7, with 7 positions matching TRBD1. Losses at the gene ends were 4 bases for V and 12 bases for J; bases not matched to a gene: 16. CDR1 SGHRS and CDR2 YFSETQ come from the germline V gene. The CDR3 length is 14 residues. The DNA of the CDR3 is TGCGCCAGCAGCCCGACGACAGGGTCTGAGACCCGGTACTTC. This encodes CASSPTTGSETRYF.

The rearrangement links TRBV6-6 to TRBJ2-7; 9 bases agree with TRBD2. V trimming: 9 bases; J trimming: 3 bases; junction bases outside the gene matches: 6. This CDR3 is built from 13 residues. The germline CDR1 and CDR2 sequences are MNHNY and SVGAGI (reference sequence). This CDR3 reads CASGRAGGYEQYF. The CDR3 bases are TGTGCCAGTGGAAGAGCGGGGGGCTACGAGCAGTACTTC.

The genes are TRBV9 and TRBJ2-1; TRBD2 matches at 9 bases. The CDR3 covers 15 residues. Germline-derived CDR1 and CDR2 are SGDLS and YYNGEE. V lost 3 bases, J lost 5 bases, and 6 bases stayed unmatched. The DNA for the CDR3 is TGTGCCAGCAGCGCGGGGACTAGCCGAAACAATGAGCAGTTCTTC. Amino acid sequence: CASSAGTSRNNEQFF. The full variable domain, rest sourced from reference TRBV9 and TRBJ2-1, is DSGVTQTPKHLITATGQRVTLRCSPRSGDLSVYWYQQSLDQGLQFLIQYYNGEERAKGNILERFSAQQFPDLHSELNLSSLELGDSALYFCASSAGTSRNNEQFFGPGTRLTVL.

The chain recombines TRBV5-1 with TRBJ2-7; tentatively, D is TRBD1 (6 bases). The J call is doubtful: the DNA matches TRBJ2-5 better. Germline V gene data show CDR1 as SGHRS and CDR2 as YFSETQ. CDR3 length: 15 residues. CDR3 loop: CASSFLQGLKETQYF. The CDR3 region has the DNA TGCGCCAGCAGCTTTTTACAGGGCCTCAAGGAGACCCAGTACTTC.

J is TRBJ2-1 and V is TRBV7-8; TRBD1 or TRBD2 may be the D gene (7 bases each). There are 15 residues in the CDR3. CDR1 and CDR2 from the germline V gene are SGHVS and FQNEAQ. Trimming stripped 3 bases from V and 6 bases from J, with 15 bases between. The CDR3 loop is CASSFFQGGSNEQFF. CDR3 sequence (DNA): TGTGCCAGCAGCTTTTTCCAGGGGGGGTCCAATGAGCAGTTCTTC.